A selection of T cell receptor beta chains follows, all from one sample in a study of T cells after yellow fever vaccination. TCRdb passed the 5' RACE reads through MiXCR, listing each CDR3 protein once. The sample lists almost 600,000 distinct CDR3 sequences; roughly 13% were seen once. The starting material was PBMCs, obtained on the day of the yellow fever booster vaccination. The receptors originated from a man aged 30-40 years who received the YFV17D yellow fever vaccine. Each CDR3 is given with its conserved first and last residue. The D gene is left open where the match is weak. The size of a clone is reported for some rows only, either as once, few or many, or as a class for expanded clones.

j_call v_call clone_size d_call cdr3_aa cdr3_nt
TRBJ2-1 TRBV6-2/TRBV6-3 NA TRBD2 CATAGTSGNEQFF TGTGCCACCGCAGGGACTAGCGGGAATGAGCAGTTCTTC
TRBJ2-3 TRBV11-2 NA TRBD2 CASRAIRRTSGGTDTQYF TGTGCCAGCAGGGCTATCAGACGGACTAGCGGGGGGACAGATACGCAGTATTTT
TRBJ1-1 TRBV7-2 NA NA CASSLDVAPQAFF TGTGCCAGCAGCTTAGACGTAGCACCCCAAGCTTTCTTT
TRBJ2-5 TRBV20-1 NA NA CSARGLFEGQQETQYF TGCAGTGCCCGCGGCCTATTCGAAGGCCAACAAGAGACCCAGTACTTC
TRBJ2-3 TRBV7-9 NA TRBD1 CASSWGDRGATDTQYF TGTGCCAGCAGCTGGGGGGACAGGGGTGCCACAGATACGCAGTATTTT
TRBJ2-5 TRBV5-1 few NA CASSLDPGAPSNQETQYF TGCGCCAGCAGCTTGGATCCGGGGGCGCCTTCTAACCAAGAGACCCAGTACTTC
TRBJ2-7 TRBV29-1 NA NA CSGGEDEQYF TGCAGCGGGGGAGAGGACGAGCAGTACTTC
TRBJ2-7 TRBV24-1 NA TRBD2 CATSDWGLAAEQYF TGTGCCACCAGTGATTGGGGACTAGCGGCCGAGCAGTACTTC
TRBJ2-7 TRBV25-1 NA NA CASSEFFPAVGYEQYF TGTGCCAGCAGTGAATTCTTCCCAGCAGTAGGCTACGAGCAGTACTTC
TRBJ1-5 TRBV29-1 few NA CSVAGADQPQHF TGCAGCGTGGCAGGGGCCGATCAGCCCCAGCATTTT
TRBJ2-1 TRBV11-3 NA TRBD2 CASSSKTSGSYNEQFF TGTGCCAGCAGCTCAAAGACTAGCGGGAGTTACAATGAGCAGTTCTTC
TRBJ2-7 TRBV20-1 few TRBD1 CSVRDRNYEQYF TGCAGTGTTAGGGACAGGAACTACGAGCAGTACTTC
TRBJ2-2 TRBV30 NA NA CAWRGPGPGELFF TGTGCCTGGAGAGGACCGGGACCCGGGGAGCTGTTTTTT
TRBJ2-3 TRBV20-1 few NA CSATGTEPFSQYF TGCAGTGCTACCGGGACCGAGCCGTTCTCGCAGTATTTT
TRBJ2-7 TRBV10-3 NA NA CAISESSPLYEQYF TGTGCCATCAGTGAGTCATCCCCTCTCTACGAGCAGTACTTC
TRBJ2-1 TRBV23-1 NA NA CASSDNRITANNEQFF TGCGCCAGCAGTGATAACAGGATAACAGCCAACAATGAGCAGTTCTTC
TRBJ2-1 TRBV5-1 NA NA CASSLGGAASYNEQFF TGCGCCAGCAGCTTGGGAGGGGCGGCCTCCTACAATGAGCAGTTCTTC
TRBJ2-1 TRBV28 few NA CASSLDSTPYNEQFF TGTGCCAGCAGTCTCGACTCCACACCTTACAATGAGCAGTTCTTC
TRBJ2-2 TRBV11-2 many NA CASSRSGTGELFF TGTGCCAGCAGCCGGAGCGGCACCGGGGAGCTGTTTTTT
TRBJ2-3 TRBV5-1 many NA CASSPGGVGDTQYF TGCGCCAGCAGCCCCGGGGGAGTAGGTGATACGCAGTATTTT
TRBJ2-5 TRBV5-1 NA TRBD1 CASSLLYAGTGGVETQYF TGCGCCAGCAGCCTACTCTACGCCGGGACAGGCGGGGTGGAGACCCAGTACTTC
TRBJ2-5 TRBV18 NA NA CASSPRSGAQETQYF TGTGCCAGCTCACCACGGTCCGGAGCGCAAGAGACCCAGTACTTC
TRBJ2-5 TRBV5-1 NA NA CASSLPSETQYF TGCGCCAGCAGCCTGCCTTCGGAGACCCAGTACTTC
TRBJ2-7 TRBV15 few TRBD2 CATSRGLAGGPGEQYF TGTGCCACCAGCAGAGGGCTAGCGGGGGGCCCGGGCGAGCAGTACTTC
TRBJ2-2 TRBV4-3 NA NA CASSQESNTGELFF TGCGCCAGCAGCCAAGAAAGCAACACCGGGGAGCTGTTTTTT
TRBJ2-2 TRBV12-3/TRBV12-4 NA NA CASRLAGRGNTGELFF TGTGCCAGCCGACTCGCGGGACGGGGGAACACCGGGGAGCTGTTTTTT
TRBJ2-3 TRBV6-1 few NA CASAGQSRDTQYF TGTGCCAGCGCCGGACAGTCAAGAGATACGCAGTATTTT
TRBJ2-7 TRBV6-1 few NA CASAKAFQGNEQYF TGTGCCAGCGCAAAGGCCTTTCAGGGGAACGAGCAGTACTTC
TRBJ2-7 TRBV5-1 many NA CASSLASLDLEEQYF TGCGCCAGCAGCTTGGCTTCACTTGACCTTGAGGAGCAGTACTTC
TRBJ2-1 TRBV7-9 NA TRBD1 CASNPGTGYNEQFF TGTGCCAGCAACCCCGGGACAGGGTACAATGAGCAGTTCTTC
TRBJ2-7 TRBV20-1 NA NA CSAIEDEQYF TGCAGTGCTATTGAAGACGAGCAGTACTTC
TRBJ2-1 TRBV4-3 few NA CASSQEASAYNEQFF TGCGCCAGCAGCCAAGAGGCTAGCGCCTACAATGAGCAGTTCTTC
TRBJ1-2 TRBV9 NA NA CASSVVDTSNYGYTF TGTGCCAGCAGCGTAGTGGACACCTCTAACTATGGCTACACCTTC
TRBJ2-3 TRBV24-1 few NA CATSAGDTQYF TGTGCCACCAGTGCCGGAGATACGCAGTATTTT
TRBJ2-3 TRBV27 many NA CASSFIGSGSTDTQYF TGTGCCAGCAGTTTTATTGGGAGCGGTAGCACAGATACGCAGTATTTT
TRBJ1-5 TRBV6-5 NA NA CASSYSGQGGNQPQHF TGTGCCAGCAGTTACTCCGGGCAGGGTGGCAATCAGCCCCAGCATTTT
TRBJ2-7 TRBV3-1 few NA CASSGTRPYEQYF TGTGCCAGCAGCGGAACGCGGCCCTACGAGCAGTACTTC
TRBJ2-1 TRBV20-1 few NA CSARSLVLDILRQFF TGCAGTGCTAGGAGTCTAGTTTTAGATATTTTAAGGCAGTTCTTC
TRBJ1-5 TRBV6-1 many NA CAREYTACNQPQHF TGTGCCAGAGAGTACACAGCCTGCAATCAGCCCCAGCATTTT
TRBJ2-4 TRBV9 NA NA CASSGSGTPRGVQYF TGTGCCAGCAGCGGATCCGGGACTCCAAGGGGTGTTCAGTACTTC
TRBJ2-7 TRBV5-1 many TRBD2 CASSLSGRTYEQYF TGCGCCAGCAGCTTGAGCGGGAGGACCTACGAGCAGTACTTC
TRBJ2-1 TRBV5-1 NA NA CASSLGDTARDEQFF TGCGCCAGCAGCTTGGGGGACACAGCCAGGGATGAGCAGTTCTTC
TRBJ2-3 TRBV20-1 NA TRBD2 CSASSGRAADTQYF TGCAGTGCAAGTAGCGGGAGGGCCGCAGATACGCAGTATTTT
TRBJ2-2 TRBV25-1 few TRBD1 CASSEGWTGSTGELFF TGTGCCAGCAGTGAAGGGTGGACAGGAAGCACCGGGGAGCTGTTTTTT
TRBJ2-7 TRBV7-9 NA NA CASSLEGLPYEQYF TGTGCCAGCAGCTTAGAAGGTCTGCCCTACGAGCAGTACTTC
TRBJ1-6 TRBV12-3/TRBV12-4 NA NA CASSLLGFSPLHF TGTGCCAGCAGTTTACTTGGCTTTTCACCCCTCCACTTT
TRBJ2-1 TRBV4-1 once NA CASSQEGSVLGSVEEQFF TGCGCCAGCAGCCAAGAAGGGTCGGTTCTGGGGAGTGTAGAAGAGCAGTTCTTC
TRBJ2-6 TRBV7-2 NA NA CASSLGAGLSGANVLTF TGTGCCAGCAGCTTAGGGGCAGGTCTCTCTGGGGCCAACGTCCTGACTTTC
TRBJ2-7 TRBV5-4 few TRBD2 CASSLDASGSYEQYF TGTGCCAGCAGCTTGGATGCTAGCGGTTCCTACGAGCAGTACTTC
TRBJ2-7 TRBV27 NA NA CASSRGSFYEQYF TGTGCCAGCAGTAGGGGGTCCTTCTACGAGCAGTACTTC
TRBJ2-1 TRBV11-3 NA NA CASSRNQVDNEQFF TGTGCCAGCAGCCGGAACCAGGTCGACAATGAGCAGTTCTTC
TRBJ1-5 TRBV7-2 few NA CASSEGTILRPQHF TGTGCCAGCAGCGAAGGGACGATCCTCCGGCCCCAGCATTTT
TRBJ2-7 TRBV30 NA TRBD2 CAWSRAGVNEQYF TGTGCCTGGAGTCGAGCGGGAGTGAACGAGCAGTACTTC
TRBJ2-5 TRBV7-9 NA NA CASSSEGISVGTQYF TGTGCCAGCAGCTCGGAGGGGATCAGTGTAGGGACCCAGTACTTC
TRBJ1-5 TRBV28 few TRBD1 CASLEGANQPQHF TGTGCCAGCTTGGAGGGGGCAAATCAGCCCCAGCATTTT
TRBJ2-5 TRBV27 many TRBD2 CASSLGGVLVETQYF TGTGCCAGCAGTTTGGGGGGGGTATTGGTGGAGACCCAGTACTTC
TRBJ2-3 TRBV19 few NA CASSSLLHTSTDTQYF TGTGCCAGTAGTTCGCTCCTCCATACGAGCACAGATACGCAGTATTTT